The clone carrying this T cell receptor beta chain was detected ten times or more. Its antigen is still unknown. This sample was included in a study of molecular identifiers for immune sequencing clone quantification. TCRdb used MiXCR to reprocess the PCR reads, holding one entry per CDR3 protein. The data contain some 650,000 distinct CDR3 sequences, just under 20% of them singletons. Study observations and caveats: Clones that exceeded 20 RNA copies held over 98% of effector molecules, yet under 1% in naive cells.

The CDR3 has 17 amino acids. Trimming took 2 bases from V and 6 from J; bases not matched to a gene: 11. Germline CDR1 and CDR2: MNHEY and SMNVEV (reference sequence). The TCR originated in a human donor in good health. Some libraries in this study had Jurkat cell RNA spiked in. What was sequenced was naive CD8+ T cells from blood, with Jurkat cell RNA spiked in. Subset here: FACS-sorted CD8+CD4-CCR7+CD45RA+ naive T cells. V is TRBV27 and J is TRBJ1-1, with TRBD1 matching 11 bases. CDR3 sequence reads: CASSLVPPGQGVAEAFF. The CDR3 DNA sequence: TGTGCCAGCAGTTTAGTCCCCCCGGGACAGGGGGTCGCTGAAGCTTTCTTT.